This TCR beta chain is from a study of cytomegalovirus exposure and HLA in healthy donors (dated by TCRdb to 2016 to 2017). At the level of the whole study: An earlier analysis of some 550 of the donors reported 250 to 350 Gb of sequence data and approximately 110 million unique TCR beta sequences from 150 million to 200 million T cells. Every repertoire in the discovery cohort had been generated on one and the same sequencing platform. The study aimed to test whether signatures of past pathogen exposure could be identified by cataloging public T cell receptors. Rather than drawing on any new phenotypic data, the later analysis identified candidate immune exposures from TCR beta sequences and the way those sequences occurred across donors. The study combined high-throughput TCR immunosequencing, statistical association of individual TCRs with disease status, and machine learning to predict cytomegalovirus infection status. Across 398 genotyped donors of the cohort, an average of about 240,000 unique TCR beta nucleotide sequences per donor were sequenced, and 15% to 20% of those sequences were non-productive. A later genetic analysis took genome-wide SNP genotypes for about three fifths of the roughly 670 donors and used that subset as a discovery cohort. An earlier analysis of a few hundred of the donors applied high-throughput TCR beta sequencing to assess whether each TCR beta V gene segment acted as functional or pseudogenic. HLA typing covered class I and class II loci at four-digit resolution. Because of strong linkage in the cohort, 4 to 6 DR-DQ haplotypes were treated as single units for association and clustering. A later analysis re-analyzed previously published TCR beta repertoires from 666 donors and added high-resolution HLA genotyping to study TCR occurrence patterns. Donor age, sex, ethnicity and CMV serostatus were compiled alongside the repertoire data. In addition to the first cohort of hundreds of subjects, a separate validation cohort of approximately 130 different subjects was used. The study used immunosequencing to profile the T cell repertoires of about 670 subjects and linked those repertoires to cytomegalovirus serostatus. The genetic ancestry cluster associated with self-reported Caucasian donors included around four fifths of the approximately 430 genotyped donors. An early release that covered several hundred HLA-typed donors contained 300 to 350 gigabases of sequencing data and approximately 85 million unique TCR sequences. The number of donors typed differed by locus, with roughly 629-640 for A, B, C, DRB1 and DQB1, roughly 550 for DQA1, about 610 for DPA1, and approximately 470 for DPB1. Summary of the overall study and its limitations: The presence/absence analyses assumed that sequencing depth was roughly uniform across donors, and that assumption may not be true. A further reported finding was that TCR beta sequences accurately predicted the HLA-A and HLA-B alleles for most subjects in the first cohort. The study listed 150 to 200 TCR beta chains as associated with cytomegalovirus. An association between a missense DCLRE1C variant and V-gene and J-gene trimming of TCR beta chains was found in a later genetic analysis and replicated in an independent cohort. A later analysis found that most CMV-associated TCR beta chains appeared HLA-restricted, with HLA associations seemingly driven largely by CMV exposure. When HLA alleles, especially DR and DQ, strongly co-occurred, TCR associations were difficult to assign to individual alleles. In an earlier analysis of about 600 of the donors, most TCR beta V segments appeared in productive rearrangements about 87% or about 30% of the time, broadly matching IMGT annotations. Most TCR sequences were seen in very few donors, while some public TCRs were found in many individuals. According to a later analysis, parvovirus B19, influenza, CMV and Epstein-Barr virus appeared linked to several top co-occurrence clusters. In a later analysis, HLA-associated TCR beta chains showed more clonal expansion and lower generation probabilities than non-associated chains that were equally common. HLA typing was unavailable for some donors at each locus, so association tests used only the typed subset. Only TCR beta chains were sequenced in this cohort, and the absence of alpha or paired-chain data limited detectable features. Specific HLA alleles were associated with over 15,000 TCR beta sequences at a false discovery rate of 0.05 in a later analysis. A cluster of highly shared sequence variants was judged likely to be a technical artifact of the sequencing pipeline. Because counts were too low, 15 to 20 rarely observed V segments, including chromosome 9 orphons, were left out of the earlier analysis of 500 to 750 of the donors. In a later analysis, TCR association rates were found to vary across HLA loci, with the most associated TCRs seen for DRB1 alleles and the fewest for HLA-C alleles. The authors suggested that the approach could potentially be generalized to other disease states and immunological phenotypes. In a later genetic analysis, fewer N-insertions in productive TCRs were reported among donors in an Asian-associated ancestry cluster than the roughly 670-donor mean. Correlated functional status among segregating V segments might reflect linkage disequilibrium, but an unknown experimental factor could not be ruled out. For the cohort, immune exposure information was limited to CMV serostatus. Cytomegalovirus status was reported to be diagnosed by the classifier with high specificity and sensitivity in both the original and validation cohorts. A few of the identified cytomegalovirus-associated TCR beta chains were confirmed in vitro to be specific for cytomegalovirus antigens. Some IMGT-functional V segments, including TRBV6-2 and TRBV6-3, could not be told apart with the 87-base-pair reads, so those segments were excluded.

The CDR3 numbers 12 residues from cysteine through phenylalanine. Only the CDR3 portion is preserved as DNA: 36 bases, with reading frame beginning at the first base. From a lookup of the germline V gene, CDR1 and CDR2 are SGHAT and FQNNGV. V and J are truncated by 5 bases and 4 bases respectively, leaving an intervening sequence of 8 bases. The cohort comprised fewer than 700 healthy bone marrow donors. At the time of sampling, all cohort members were nominally healthy, though unrecorded immune exposures were likely present. The donor was CMV seronegative and belonged to the group of over 350 seronegative cohort members. A peripheral blood sample was provided by each donor, and peripheral blood mononuclear cells were used for TCR beta sequencing. Genomic DNA was extracted from the blood cell samples with the Qiagen DNeasy Blood Extraction Kit. Library preparation employed the immunoSEQ multiplex PCR assay. For the multiplex PCR, a mixture combining 60 forward primers for TCR Vbeta segments and 13 reverse primers for TCR Jbeta segments was used. A multiplex PCR assay on genomic DNA amplified the CDR3 region of rearranged TCR beta genes. The amplified TCR beta libraries were sequenced on the Illumina HiSeq System as 87-base-pair reads. The paper's processing steps were these. In a later analysis, around 80 million unique TCR beta chains were counted across the 690 or so repertoires, and around 11 million of these chains were shared by at least two donors. Raw reads were error-corrected and collapsed into unique sequences by a nearest-neighbor algorithm in which closely related sequences were merged to remove PCR and sequencing errors. To assign V, D and J gene segments, CDR3 sequences were aligned to IMGT reference sequences. Each retained sequence needed at least a six-nucleotide match to both a V gene segment and a J gene segment. A rearrangement was called productive if the CDR3 had no stop codons and remained in frame with V and J, and every other rearrangement was called non-productive. Following IMGT convention, CDR3 was defined as the stretch from the second conserved V-encoded cysteine up to the conserved J-encoded phenylalanine. In an earlier analysis of around 570 of the donors, sequences lacking an unambiguous match to a single V gene segment were excluded. An earlier analysis of some 500 of the donors classified V segments as functional when productive rearrangements were above 56.7% and as segregating when the standard deviation between donors was above 5%. To diagnose cytomegalovirus status from the catalog of TCR beta chain sequences, a statistical classification framework was built. In a later analysis, TCR nucleotide sequences were compared against IMGT/GENE-DB human TR gene sequences so that V and J genes could be assigned. A later analysis assigned CDR3 sequences and most-parsimonious VDJ recombination scenarios with the TCRdist pipeline. In a later analysis, each TCR beta chain was defined by its CDR3 amino acid sequence together with its V-gene family, and reads without a unique V-gene family were excluded. A later analysis removed 500 to 650 highly shared, low-generation-probability nucleotide sequences to deal with suspected cross-contamination and a sequencing artifact. For each public chain, a later analysis derived a clonal expansion index from normalized ranks of inferred template counts within each repertoire. In a later analysis, generation probabilities were computed using a VDJ recombination model fitted to out-of-frame rearrangements, and the results were checked against IGoR. In a later analysis, hypergeometric tests were used to score TCR-TCR, TCR-HLA and TCR-CMV co-occurrence, with a repertoire-size bias correction applied to TCR pairs. A later analysis estimated false discovery rates by permuting HLA or CMV assignments 20 times. In a later analysis, co-occurring TCRs were grouped using DBSCAN, with TCRdist sequence similarity added in when clustering inside HLA-allele-positive subsets. Repertoires with fewer than 30,000 or more than 120,000 public chains, plus five repertoires with anomalous nucleotide sharing, were excluded from co-occurrence clustering. In TCRdb, the immuneACCESS table is reduced to in-frame sequences with V and J assigned. These tables do not hold every clone; where another copy was compared, an unresolved V gene accounts for under half, and the others remain unexplained. That table furnishes V, J and clone size, whereas the DNA furnished D and trimming. Counted in this sample were approximately 140,000 clones; around 79% of them appeared once. About 1% of the sample goes to the ten largest clones.

Turning to this clone: What this receptor recognizes is not known. It has no much larger one-base neighbor in the sample; base qualities were not kept.

The chain joins TRBV11-2 to TRBJ2-5, with an unclear D gene assignment. The origin of this receptor is a man younger than 30 in good health and CMV-seronegative. Sequencing was performed on PBMCs. The CDR3 region reads CASSHIGETQYF. The sequenced DNA: TGTGCCAGCAGCCACATTGGAGAGACCCAGTACTTC.